These 5 T cell receptor beta chains were sequenced from one sample in a study of cytomegalovirus exposure and HLA in healthy donors. PCR used 60 Vbeta primers and 13 Jbeta primers. Profiling relied on immunoSEQ multiplex PCR, and the TCRdb table lists in-frame clones only, not all of them. The data hold 100,000 to 150,000 clones, with around three quarters observed a single time. Material: PBMCs. All receptors come from a woman aged 50 to 60 in good health and CMV-seronegative.

This clone has more than one count but fewer than ten. V gene TRBV5-4 combines with J gene TRBJ1-1, with a weak D call TRBD1 (6 bases). The length of the CDR3 is 15 residues. V was clipped by 4 bases and J by 0 bases, with 13 bases between them. Per germline, CDR1 SGHNT and CDR2 YYREEE (reference sequence). The CDR3 nucleotides are TGTGCCAGCAGCCCGCCCCAGGGGATGAACACTGAAGCTTTCTTT. Residues: CASSPPQGMNTEAFF. The variable domain in full, with the rest retrieved from reference TRBV5-4 and TRBJ1-1, is ETGVTQSPTHLIKTRGQQVTLRCSSQSGHNTVSWYQQALGQGPQFIFQYYREEENGRGNFPPRFSGLQFPNYSSELNVNALELDDSALYLCASSPPQGMNTEAFFGQGTRLTVV.

The chain carries TRBV21-1 and TRBJ2-2; the D call TRBD1 from the table was never checked on the DNA. TRBV21-1 is noted as a pseudogene. This CDR3 has 14 residues. CDR3 region: CASTGHVNTGELFF. The CDR3 region has the DNA TGTGCCAGCACGGGACACGTGAACACCGGGGAGCTGTTTTTT.

The CDR3 spells CASSQTQGIRGYTF. Here the CDR3 DNA reads TGTGCCAGTAGTCAGACACAGGGTATTCGGGGCTACACCTTC. The chain joins TRBV19 to TRBJ1-2; a weak D match, TRBD1 (6 bases). V lost 5 bases, J lost 8 bases, and 18 bases lay in between. The CDR3 consists of 14 residues. The V gene's germline CDR1 is LNHDA and CDR2 SQIVND (reference sequence).

The chain joins TRBV19 to TRBJ2-7; maybe TRBD2 (5 bases). The CDR3 is made up of 14 amino acids. CDR1 and CDR2 from the germline V gene are LNHDA and SQIVND (reference sequence). The V end was cut by 1 base, the J end by 6 bases, with 13 bases between. CDR3 coding DNA: TGTGCCAGTAGTATAGGACCCGCTCGGGGCGAGCAGTACTTC. Its protein product is CASSIGPARGEQYF.

This rearrangement joins TRBV27 to TRBJ2-1, with 12 bases that match TRBD2. Germline V gene sequence: CDR1 MNHEY, CDR2 SMNVEV (reference sequence). The CDR3 runs 14 residues. V shed 7 bases and J 8 bases; nucleotides not matched to a gene: 6. CDR3 amino acids: CASKASGRVHEQFF. The CDR3, as DNA: TGTGCCAGCAAGGCTAGCGGGAGGGTACATGAGCAGTTCTTC.